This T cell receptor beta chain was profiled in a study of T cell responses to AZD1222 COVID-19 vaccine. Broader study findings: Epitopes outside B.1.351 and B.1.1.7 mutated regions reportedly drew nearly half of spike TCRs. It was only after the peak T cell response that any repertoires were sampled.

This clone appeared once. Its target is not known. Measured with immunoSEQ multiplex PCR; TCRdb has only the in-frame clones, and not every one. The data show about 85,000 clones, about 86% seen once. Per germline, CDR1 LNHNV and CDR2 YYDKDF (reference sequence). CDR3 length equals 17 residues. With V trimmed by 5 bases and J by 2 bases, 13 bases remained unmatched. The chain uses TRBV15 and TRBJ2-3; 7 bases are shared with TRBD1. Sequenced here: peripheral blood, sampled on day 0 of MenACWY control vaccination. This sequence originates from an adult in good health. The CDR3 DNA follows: TGTGCCACCAGCCGGGCCGAGGGGGCCGCAGACACAGATACGCAGTATTTT. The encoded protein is CATSRAEGAADTDTQYF.